The 30 T cell receptor beta chains below all came from one sample that was sequenced in a study of control samples from healthy donors and cancer patients. Generated by immunoSEQ multiplex PCR, the TCRdb table keeps only in-frame clones and is missing some. The sample lists about 77,000 clones, over 80% occurring once. What was sequenced was blood. The receptors shown here come from an older woman in good health.

The chain carries TRBV12-3 or TRBV12-4 and TRBJ2-2; no clear D gene. CDR3 size: 12 residues. V was shortened by 4 bases and J by 6 bases, with 6 bases between the two germline ends. CDR3 nucleotide sequence: TGTGCCAGCAGTTGGGTTGCCGGGGAGCTGTTTTTT. The encoded protein is CASSWVAGELFF.

The chain recombines TRBV29-1 with TRBJ1-1; D uncertain. The CDR3 spans 12 residues. V was cut by 5 bases and J by 4 bases, with 11 bases left in between. Germline V gene data show CDR1 as SQVTM and CDR2 as ANQGSEA. This CDR3 reads CSVRESSTEAFF. The CDR3 coding sequence is TGCAGCGTTAGGGAAAGTTCCACTGAAGCTTTCTTT. Combining the CDR3 with reference TRBV29-1 and TRBJ1-1 gives the whole variable domain SAVISQKPSRDICQRGTSLTIQCQVDSQVTMMFWYRQQPGQSLTLIATANQGSEATYESGFVIDKFPISRPNLTFSTLTVSNMSPEDSSIYLCSVRESSTEAFFGQGTRLTVV.

This rearrangement joins TRBV28 to TRBJ1-5, with TRBD1 identical over 7 bases. V lost 2 bases, J lost 7 bases, and 8 bases stayed unmatched. CDR1 is MDHEN, CDR2 SYDVKM, per germline. The CDR3 extends over 15 amino acids. The CDR3 DNA sequence: TGTGCCAGCAGTTTAAGGGATCAGGGGGGACAGCCCCAGCATTTT. Amino acids: CASSLRDQGGQPQHF.

This chain joins TRBV10-1 and TRBJ2-5; tentatively, D is TRBD1 or TRBD2 (5 bases each). The CDR3 loop spans 15 amino acids. The V gene lost 0 bases and the J gene lost 2 bases, with 10 bases spanning the gap. Germline assignment: CDR1 WNHNN and CDR2 SYGVQD (reference sequence). DNA for the CDR3: TGCGCCAGCAGTGAGTCGGCTGAGGGGCAAGAGACCCAGTACTTC. Protein product: CASSESAEGQETQYF.

Only one count was recorded for this clone. The rearrangement links TRBV5-1 to TRBJ2-5; 7 bases line up with TRBD1. The CDR3 consists of 14 residues. V dropped 5 bases and J dropped 4; count of bases not matched to a gene: 8. CDR1 is SGHRS and CDR2 is YFSETQ in the germline V gene. The CDR3 loop is CASRPDRARETQYF. Here the CDR3 DNA reads TGCGCCAGCAGACCCGACAGGGCCCGAGAGACCCAGTACTTC. Variable domain in full (rest from reference TRBV5-1 and TRBJ2-5): KAGVTQTPRYLIKTRGQQVTLSCSPISGHRSVSWYQQTPGQGLQFLFEYFSETQRNKGNFPGRFSGRQFSNSRSEMNVSTLELGDSALYLCASRPDRARETQYFGPGTRLLVL.

The V call is TRBV4-2, the J call TRBJ2-5; no definite D call. Deletions cut 5 bases from V and 5 bases from J, with 12 bases between. Looked up from germline, CDR1 is LGHNA and CDR2 is YNFKEQ. The CDR3 length is 13 residues. The CDR3 region has the DNA TGTGCCAGCAGCTCTCAGCTGTTGGAGACCCAGTACTTC. Protein: CASSSQLLETQYF.

The J gene is TRBJ1-4, the V gene TRBV6-5; 12 nucleotides agree with TRBD1. The germline gives CDR1 MNHEY, CDR2 SVGAGI. The CDR3 covers 14 residues. V trimming: 6 bases; J trimming: 7 bases; junction bases outside the gene matches: 3. The CDR3 region has the DNA TGTGCCAGCAGGTCGGGACAGGGGGCTGAAAAACTGTTTTTT. Its protein product is CASRSGQGAEKLFF.

This clone was detected only once. This chain uses TRBV19 with TRBJ2-7, with TRBD2 matching 7 bases. Per the germline V gene, CDR1 is LNHDA and CDR2 is SQIVND (reference sequence). V was clipped by 2 bases and J by 2 bases; unmatched bases: 6. The CDR3 is 15 amino acids. The CDR3 sequence: CASSIPSGGTYEQYF. CDR3 bases: TGTGCCAGTAGTATACCTAGCGGAGGAACCTACGAGCAGTACTTC.

The chain carries TRBV4-3 and TRBJ1-4, with D unresolved. This CDR3 is built from 16 residues. V was trimmed by 0 bases and J by 3 bases, leaving 11 bases between them. CDR1 is LGHNA, CDR2 YSLEER, per germline. Here the CDR3 DNA reads TGCGCCAGCAGCCAAGATACGACTGGAGCTAATGAAAAACTGTTTTTT. It encodes CASSQDTTGANEKLFF.

The chain links TRBV7-9 to TRBJ1-2, with no clear D. Germline V lookup: CDR1 SEHNR, CDR2 FQNEAQ (reference sequence). CDR3 size: 11 residues. V shed 1 base and J shed 7 bases, with 4 bases lying between them. CDR3 sequence: CASSLVAGYTF. The CDR3 nucleotides are TGTGCCAGCAGCTTAGTGGCTGGCTACACCTTC. Looking up the rest from reference TRBV7-9 and TRBJ1-2 gives the full variable domain: DTGVSQNPRHKITKRGQNVTFRCDPISEHNRLYWYRQTLGQGPEFLTYFQNEAQLEKSRLLSDRFSAERPKGSFSTLEIQRTEQGDSAMYLCASSLVAGYTFGSGTRLTVV.

The V and J genes are TRBV5-4 and TRBJ2-7; D assignment may be TRBD1 or TRBD2 (5 bases each). Trimming left V 0 bases short and J 3 bases short, with 19 bases between. CDR1 and CDR2 (germline): SGHNT, YYREEE (reference sequence). CDR3 size: 17 residues. The CDR3 DNA sequence: TGTGCCAGCAGCTTGGCGGCAGCGAGGGGCAAAGTCTACGAGCAGTACTTC. Translation gives CASSLAAARGKVYEQYF.

In this sample, this clone turned up once. The same CDR3 arises from other DNA sequences in this sample as well. V and J are TRBV5-1 and TRBJ2-5; D not certain. In germline, CDR1 is SGHRS, CDR2 YFSETQ. The length of the CDR3 is 12 residues. V lost 1 base and J 5 bases, leaving 6 bases between the germline ends. This chain's CDR3 is CASSLTGETQYF. The CDR3 DNA sequence: TGCGCCAGCAGCTTGACCGGGGAGACCCAGTACTTC. Based on the CDR3 plus reference TRBV5-1 and TRBJ2-5, the full variable domain is KAGVTQTPRYLIKTRGQQVTLSCSPISGHRSVSWYQQTPGQGLQFLFEYFSETQRNKGNFPGRFSGRQFSNSRSEMNVSTLELGDSALYLCASSLTGETQYFGPGTRLLVL.

This clone has just one count. The genes are TRBV12-5 and TRBJ2-1; maybe TRBD2 (5 bases). The length of the CDR3 is 12 residues. The germline V gene has CDR1 LGHNT and CDR2 FRNRAP. V lost 8 bases and J lost 4, with 9 bases in between. The chain's CDR3 is CASSREYNEQFF. The CDR3 nucleotides read TGTGCTAGTTCGAGGGAATACAATGAGCAGTTCTTC.

This rearrangement joins TRBV5-1 to TRBJ1-1, with D unclear. The germline gives CDR1 SGHRS, CDR2 YFSETQ. The CDR3 is 14 residues long. V lost 2 bases and J lost 1, with 9 bases in between. The CDR3 spells CASSLDRQNTEAFF. The DNA of the CDR3 is TGCGCCAGCAGCTTAGACCGCCAGAACACTGAAGCTTTCTTT.

V is TRBV15 and J is TRBJ2-6; 9 nucleotides agree with TRBD1. Germline V lookup: CDR1 LNHNV, CDR2 YYDKDF (reference sequence). Trimming removed 0 bases from V and 0 bases from J; junction bases left unmatched: 12. The CDR3 extends over 21 amino acids. CDR3 nucleotides: TGTGCCACCAGCAGAGAGGGCTGGATCGGGACAGGGAACTCTGGGGCCAACGTCCTGACTTTC. This translates into CATSREGWIGTGNSGANVLTF. Based on the CDR3 plus reference TRBV15 and TRBJ2-6, the full variable domain is DAMVIQNPRYQVTQFGKPVTLSCSQTLNHNVMYWYQQKSSQAPKLLFHYYDKDFNNEADTPDNFQSRRPNTSFCFLDIRSPGLGDTAMYLCATSREGWIGTGNSGANVLTFGAGSRLTVL.

The rearrangement joins TRBV5-1 to TRBJ2-1; possibly TRBD1 or TRBD2 for D (6 bases each). Trimming cost V 2 bases and J 1 base, with 10 bases left between them. Germline loops: CDR1 SGHRS, CDR2 YFSETQ. The CDR3 is made up of 15 amino acids. CDR3 bases: TGCGCCAGCAGCTTACAGGGAGGATCCTACAATGAGCAGTTCTTC. This sequence encodes CASSLQGGSYNEQFF.

The chain joins TRBV9 to TRBJ2-5, with 10 nucleotides matching TRBD2. The CDR3 consists of 16 residues. In germline, CDR1 is SGDLS, CDR2 YYNGEE. The ends lost 0 bases at V and 2 bases at J; junction bases unmatched: 4. In DNA form, the CDR3 reads TGTGCCAGCAGCGTAGGGCTAGCGGGAGAGCAAGAGACCCAGTACTTC. Translation: CASSVGLAGEQETQYF.

J is TRBJ1-1 and V is TRBV19; D not resolved. CDR3 size: 12 residues. Germline CDR1 is LNHDA and CDR2 is SQIVND (reference sequence). Trimming stripped 5 bases from V and 1 base from J, with 5 bases between. CDR3 DNA: TGTGCCAGTAGTCTGGGGAACACTGAAGCTTTCTTT. Translated, it gives CASSLGNTEAFF.

A single count supports this clone. The genes are TRBV20-1 and TRBJ2-5; tentative D call: TRBD2 (5 bases). Trimming removed 5 bases at V and 5 bases at J, with 9 bases between. In germline, CDR1 is DFQATT, CDR2 SNEGSKA (reference sequence). The CDR3 sequence is 11 residues long. Here the CDR3 DNA reads TGCAGTGCTTACGGCGGGGAGACCCAGTACTTC. It translates to CSAYGGETQYF.

The J gene is TRBJ1-2, the V gene TRBV6-1; D ambiguous. V lost 1 base, J lost 8 bases, and 14 bases lay in between. The CDR3 has 14 amino acids. The germline V gene has CDR1 MNHNS and CDR2 SASEGT. The CDR3 protein is CASSEGPVALGYTF. The CDR3 region has the DNA TGTGCCAGCAGTGAAGGGCCGGTGGCGTTAGGCTACACCTTC.

This sequence joins TRBV19 and TRBJ2-7, with a tentative D call TRBD2 (5 bases). Trimming removed 5 bases at V and 7 bases at J, with 21 bases between. The CDR3 is 15 residues long. Germline V gene data show CDR1 as LNHDA and CDR2 as SQIVND (reference sequence). The CDR3 DNA reads as TGTGCCAGTAGTCCCTATGGCGTGGACTTGGATGAGCAGTACTTC. It codes for CASSPYGVDLDEQYF. Variable domain in full (rest from reference TRBV19 and TRBJ2-7): DGGITQSPKYLFRKEGQNVTLSCEQNLNHDAMYWYRQDPGQGLRLIYYSQIVNDFQKGDIAEGYSVSREKKESFPLTVTSAQKNPTAFYLCASSPYGVDLDEQYFGPGTRLTVT.

CDR3 nucleotides: TGTGCCAGCAGCCGACAGAGGAATCAGCCCCAGCATTTT. Protein product: CASSRQRNQPQHF. V and J are TRBV28 and TRBJ1-5, with TRBD1 as a possible D gene (5 bases). Trimming cost V 6 bases and J 4 bases, with 10 bases left between them. The CDR3 totals 13 residues. The germline V gene has CDR1 MDHEN and CDR2 SYDVKM.

The chain combines TRBV5-1 with TRBJ2-5; 9 nucleotides line up with TRBD1. The CDR3 is made up of 17 amino acids. Germline V gene sequence: CDR1 SGHRS, CDR2 YFSETQ. The J segment lost 5 bases and the V segment lost 6 bases, leaving 17 bases of the junction unmatched. This CDR3 is CASNQGFGQGTRETQYF. The CDR3 DNA is TGCGCCAGCAACCAGGGGTTCGGACAGGGGACTCGGGAGACCCAGTACTTC. The whole variable domain, filled in from reference TRBV5-1 and TRBJ2-5, reads KAGVTQTPRYLIKTRGQQVTLSCSPISGHRSVSWYQQTPGQGLQFLFEYFSETQRNKGNFPGRFSGRQFSNSRSEMNVSTLELGDSALYLCASNQGFGQGTRETQYFGPGTRLLVL.

This chain links TRBV28 with TRBJ2-5, with 9 bases fitting TRBD2. Germline trimming cut 9 bases from V and 4 bases from J; bases unmatched to any gene: 6. Looked up from germline, CDR1 is MDHEN and CDR2 is SYDVKM. This CDR3 is 13 amino acids long. As DNA, the CDR3 is TGTGCCAGTAGAGGGCGGGGGGGAGAGACCCAGTACTTC. This codes for CASRGRGGETQYF.

The chain couples TRBV27 to TRBJ2-1; 7 bases map to TRBD2. V was clipped by 2 bases and J by 4 bases; unmatched bases: 11. The CDR3 length is 17 residues. Germline assignment: CDR1 MNHEY and CDR2 SMNVEV (reference sequence). CDR3 sequence (DNA): TGTGCCAGCAGTTTAATGCCTAGCGGAGGGGTTTACAATGAGCAGTTCTTC. This encodes CASSLMPSGGVYNEQFF.

The chain links TRBV5-6 to TRBJ2-2, with no clear D. The CDR3 has 15 amino acids. Trimming cost V 4 bases and J 3 bases, with 13 bases left between them. Per germline, CDR1 SGHDT and CDR2 YYEEEE. CDR3 region: CASSKIGLDTGELFF. DNA for the CDR3: TGTGCCAGCAGCAAAATAGGTCTGGACACCGGGGAGCTGTTTTTT.

There are a few counts of this clone. This chain uses TRBV6-5 with TRBJ1-6, with D unresolved. The CDR3 extends over 14 amino acids. V was cut by 6 bases and J by 10 bases, with 16 bases left in between. Germline CDR1 is MNHEY and CDR2 is SVGAGI. The DNA for the CDR3 is TGTGCCAGCAGAGAGGAAGCCCTGGAGTCACCCCTCCACTTT. It specifies CASREEALESPLHF.

The V call is TRBV4-1, the J call TRBJ1-2, with 10 nucleotides matching TRBD1. Trimming took 4 bases from V and 2 from J; bases not matched to a gene: 7. CDR1 is MGHRA and CDR2 is YSYEKL in the germline V gene. The CDR3 length is 16 residues. The CDR3 here is CASSRAGTGVNYGYTF. In DNA form, the CDR3 reads TGCGCCAGCAGCCGAGCCGGGACAGGGGTAAACTATGGCTACACCTTC.

V gene TRBV19 combines with J gene TRBJ2-1, with 8 bases fitting TRBD2. J was trimmed by 3 bases and V by 0 bases; bases with no gene match: 4. From germline, CDR1 is LNHDA and CDR2 SQIVND (reference sequence). This CDR3 has 16 residues. The CDR3 loop reads CASSIDLAGLYNEQFF. CDR3 bases: TGTGCCAGTAGTATAGATCTAGCGGGCCTCTACAATGAGCAGTTCTTC.

This rearrangement joins TRBV19 to TRBJ1-5; D uncertain. The CDR3 has 15 residues. Germline V gives CDR1 LNHDA, CDR2 SQIVND (reference sequence). Deletions cut 3 bases from V and 6 bases from J, with 15 bases between. The CDR3 nucleotides are TGTGCCAGTAGTATTATGGGTCATGTCGGTCAGCCCCAGCATTTT. It specifies CASSIMGHVGQPQHF.